The clone carrying this TCR beta chain was picked up one time. The CDR3 has 16 residues. The V and J ends lost 3 bases and 1 base respectively, with 15 bases between them. In germline, CDR1 is SGDLS, CDR2 YYNGEE. Profiling relied on immunoSEQ multiplex PCR, and the TCRdb table lists in-frame clones only, not all of them. The sample consists of about 980,000 clones, approximately 80% of them appearing once. The entry originates in a study of shared clonotypes between healthy human individuals. The source material was memory CD4+ T cells sorted from blood. Subset reported: CD45RA-negative fraction. The clonotype was recovered from a man aged 18 to 29 in good health. The V gene is TRBV9, the J gene TRBJ2-3, with D perhaps given as TRBD1 or TRBD2 (6 bases each). For the CDR3, the DNA is TGTGCCAGCAGCGCATTCGGGGGACACGGCACAGATACGCAGTATTTT. Residues: CASSAFGGHGTDTQYF.